A single sample is the source of the 17 T cell receptor beta chains below, sequenced in a study of blood T cell repertoires in COVID-19. The assay was immunoSEQ multiplex PCR, and TCRdb's table has in-frame clones only and misses some. Among more than 100,000 clones listed, roughly 89% were seen once. The sample consisted of peripheral blood. The receptors stem from a man in his forties with acute or convalescent COVID-19.

V gene TRBV5-1 combines with J gene TRBJ2-6, with D possibly being TRBD1 (5 bases). Germline CDR1 and CDR2: SGHRS and YFSETQ. CDR3 size: 15 residues. Deletions cut 4 bases from V and 2 bases from J, with 10 bases between. For the CDR3, the DNA is TGCGCCAGCAGCCCAGGGTTCGCTGGGGCCAACGTCCTGACTTTC. Translated, it gives CASSPGFAGANVLTF. Variable domain in full (rest from reference TRBV5-1 and TRBJ2-6): KAGVTQTPRYLIKTRGQQVTLSCSPISGHRSVSWYQQTPGQGLQFLFEYFSETQRNKGNFPGRFSGRQFSNSRSEMNVSTLELGDSALYLCASSPGFAGANVLTFGAGSRLTVL.

V gene TRBV23-1 combines with J gene TRBJ2-7; 9 bases match TRBD1. TRBV23-1 is labeled an ORF, and its function is uncertain. With 7 bases clipped from V and 4 bases from J, the junction kept 5 bases outside the gene matches. This CDR3 spans 13 amino acids. The chain's CDR3 is CASIRQGGYEQYF. CDR3 nucleotides: TGCGCCAGCATTAGACAGGGGGGGTACGAGCAGTACTTC.

The chain joins TRBV19 to TRBJ1-5; weak D call: TRBD1 (5 bases). Germline CDR1 reads LNHDA; CDR2 reads SQIVND (reference sequence). V lost 3 bases, J lost 0 bases, and 12 bases lay in between. This CDR3 region has 16 residues. The CDR3 DNA is TGTGCCAGTAGTATGTGGGGGGGAGGTAGCAATCAGCCCCAGCATTTT. Protein product: CASSMWGGGSNQPQHF.

This sequence joins TRBV28 and TRBJ2-1; no firm D call. V gave up 1 base and J gave up 4 bases, with 14 bases separating them. The CDR3 spans 16 residues. Germline CDR1 and CDR2: MDHEN and SYDVKM. The CDR3 reads CASSLYRLQDYNEQFF. The DNA for the CDR3 is TGTGCCAGCAGTTTATATCGACTCCAAGATTACAATGAGCAGTTCTTC.

The chain recombines TRBV6-5 with TRBJ1-1, with a possible D match to TRBD1 (6 bases). This CDR3 has 12 residues. From germline, CDR1 is MNHEY and CDR2 SVGAGI. The germline V and J ends were trimmed by 7 bases and 6 bases, with 12 bases remaining between them. The CDR3 bases are TGTGCCAGCATGGCCAGGGGACCTGAAGCTTTCTTT. Amino acids: CASMARGPEAFF.

The J gene is TRBJ1-5, the V gene TRBV6-5, with 7 positions matching TRBD1. V gave up 7 bases and J gave up 2 bases; unmatched junction bases: 8. CDR1 and CDR2 from the germline V gene are MNHEY and SVGAGI. The CDR3 spans 15 residues. CDR3 in DNA: TGTGCCAGCACCTCAAGTACAGGGGGCAATCAGCCCCAGCATTTT. It yields the protein CASTSSTGGNQPQHF.

This clone was found many times. The V call is TRBV30, the J call TRBJ2-3; weak D call: TRBD1 (6 bases). Germline CDR1 and CDR2: GTSNPN and SVGIG (reference sequence). Trimming cost V 0 bases and J 6 bases, with 7 bases left between them. This CDR3 contains 12 residues. CDR3 sequence: CAWSVRGDTQYF. The CDR3 nucleotides are TGTGCCTGGAGTGTAAGGGGGGATACGCAGTATTTT.

The chain uses TRBV19 and TRBJ2-7, with D unresolved. The CDR3 is 13 residues long. The germline gives CDR1 LNHDA, CDR2 SQIVND (reference sequence). V shed 2 bases and J shed 3 bases, with 8 bases lying between them. This CDR3 reads CASSINTGYEQYF. The CDR3 DNA reads as TGTGCCAGTAGTATAAATACTGGCTACGAGCAGTACTTC.

V gene TRBV10-2 combines with J gene TRBJ2-5, with 7 nucleotides matching TRBD2. V was pared by 8 bases and J by 5 bases, with 5 bases of the junction left unmatched. CDR1 and CDR2 from the germline V gene are WSHSY and SAAADI. The length of the CDR3 is 12 residues. This CDR3 is CASREDAETQYF. CDR3 DNA: TGCGCCAGCCGGGAGGACGCGGAGACCCAGTACTTC.

In its sample, this clone was seen once. The chain recombines TRBV4-1 with TRBJ1-5; D gene ambiguous. The V end lost 2 bases, the J end lost 6 bases, and 8 bases lay between the germline ends. CDR1 is MGHRA, CDR2 YSYEKL, per germline. There are 13 residues in the CDR3. The CDR3: CASSQPLRQPQHF. The CDR3 nucleotides are TGCGCCAGCAGCCAACCCCTGCGTCAGCCCCAGCATTTT.

V and J are TRBV30 and TRBJ1-5; D possibly corresponds to TRBD1 (6 bases). CDR3 length: 13 amino acids. Germline CDR1 and CDR2: GTSNPN and SVGIG (reference sequence). V was pared by 5 bases and J by 8 bases, with 16 bases between. DNA for the CDR3: TGTGCCTGGGGGGCGGGGGCGCGGGAGCCCCAGCATTTT. Its protein product is CAWGAGAREPQHF. Complete variable domain (other parts from reference TRBV30 and TRBJ1-5): SQTIHQWPATLVQPVGSPLSLECTVEGTSNPNLYWYRQAAGRGLQLLFYSVGIGQISSEVPQNLSASRPQDRQFILSSKKLLLSDSGFYLCAWGAGAREPQHFGDGTRLSIL.

The chain employs TRBV2 and TRBJ2-2; tentative D call: TRBD1 (5 bases). The CDR3 totals 15 residues. Trimming left V 7 bases short and J 8 bases short, with 20 bases between. Germline lookup yields CDR1 SNHLY and CDR2 FYNNEI. The CDR3 bases are TGTGCCAGCAAGGGGCAAGCCACAGTCGAGGGGGAGCTGTTTTTT. Its translation is CASKGQATVEGELFF.

This clone was seen once. The rearrangement joins TRBV4-3 to TRBJ1-3; the D gene is possibly TRBD1 (6 bases). Germline V lookup: CDR1 LGHNA, CDR2 YSLEER. The CDR3 spans 14 residues. The V end lost 1 base, the J end lost 4 bases, and 8 bases lay between the germline ends. CDR3 nucleotides: TGCGCCAGCAGCCAAGGGACAGTAGGAAACACCATATATTTT. It encodes CASSQGTVGNTIYF.

This chain uses TRBV7-9 with TRBJ1-2; 7 bases align to TRBD1. The V gene end was trimmed by 1 base and the J gene end by 0 bases; junction bases not matched to a gene: 5. CDR1 and CDR2 (germline): SEHNR, FQNEAQ (reference sequence). The CDR3 consists of 16 residues. As DNA, the CDR3 is TGTGCCAGCAGCTTAGTAGGGACAGAAGCTAACTATGGCTACACCTTC. It codes for CASSLVGTEANYGYTF.

J is TRBJ2-1 and V is TRBV9; 8 nucleotides line up with TRBD2. The junction had 6 bases not matched to a gene; V was cut back by 3 bases and J by 7 bases. Germline V lookup: CDR1 SGDLS, CDR2 YYNGEE. This CDR3 spans 14 amino acids. CDR3 residues: CASSASGSWNEQFF. The CDR3 bases are TGTGCCAGCAGCGCGAGCGGGAGTTGGAATGAGCAGTTCTTC.

This chain connects TRBV3-1 (or the pseudogene TRBV3-2) to TRBJ1-2; tentatively, D is TRBD1 (5 bases). Germline lookup yields CDR1 LGHDT and CDR2 YNNKEL (reference sequence). The CDR3 is made up of 13 amino acids. V shed 2 bases and J shed 8 bases, with 12 bases lying between them. The CDR3 spells CASSQRGTGGYTF. CDR3 DNA sequence: TGTGCCAGCAGCCAACGGGGGACTGGGGGCTACACCTTC.

The chain combines TRBV21-1 with TRBJ1-3. TRBV21-1 is assigned pseudogene status. The CDR3 length is 16 residues. DNA for the CDR3: TGTGCCAGCAGCAACCAATTGAGGTCCTCTGGAAACACCATATATTTT. Its translation: CASSNQLRSSGNTIYF.